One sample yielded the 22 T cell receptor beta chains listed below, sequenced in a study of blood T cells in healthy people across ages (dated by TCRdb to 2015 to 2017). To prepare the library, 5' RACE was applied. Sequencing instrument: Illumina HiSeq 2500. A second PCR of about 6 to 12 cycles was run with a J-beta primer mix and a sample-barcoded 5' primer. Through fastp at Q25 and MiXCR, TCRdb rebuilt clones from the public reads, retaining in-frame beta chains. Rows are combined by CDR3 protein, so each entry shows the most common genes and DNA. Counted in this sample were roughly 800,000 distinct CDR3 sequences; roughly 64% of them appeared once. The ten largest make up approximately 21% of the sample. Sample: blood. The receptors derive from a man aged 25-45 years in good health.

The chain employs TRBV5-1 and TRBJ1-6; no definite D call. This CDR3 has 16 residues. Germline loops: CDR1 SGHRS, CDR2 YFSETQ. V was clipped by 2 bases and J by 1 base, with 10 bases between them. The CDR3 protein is CASSFNGVSYNSPLHF. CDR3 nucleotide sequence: TGCGCCAGCAGCTTTAATGGGGTTTCCTATAATTCACCCCTCCACTTT.

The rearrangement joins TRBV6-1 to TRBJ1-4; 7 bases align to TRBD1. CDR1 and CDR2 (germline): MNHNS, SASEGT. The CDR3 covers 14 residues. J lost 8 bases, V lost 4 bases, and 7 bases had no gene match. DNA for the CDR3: TGTGCCAGCAGTGTAACAAGGGGGCGAGAAAAACTGTTTTTT. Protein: CASSVTRGREKLFF.

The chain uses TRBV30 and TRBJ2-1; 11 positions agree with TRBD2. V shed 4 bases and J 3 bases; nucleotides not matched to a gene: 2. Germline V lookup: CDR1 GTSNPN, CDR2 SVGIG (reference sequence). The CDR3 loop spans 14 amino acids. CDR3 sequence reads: CAWIAGGLYNEQFF. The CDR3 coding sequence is TGTGCCTGGATAGCGGGAGGGCTCTACAATGAGCAGTTCTTC.

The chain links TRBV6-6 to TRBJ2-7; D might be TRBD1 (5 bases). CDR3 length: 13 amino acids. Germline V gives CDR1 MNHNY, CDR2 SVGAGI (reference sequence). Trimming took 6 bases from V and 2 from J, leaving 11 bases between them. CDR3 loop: CASRSDRPYEQYF. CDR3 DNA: TGTGCCAGCAGATCTGACAGACCCTACGAGCAGTACTTC.

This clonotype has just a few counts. The chain's CDR3 is CASSLLEAHEQFF. The CDR3 DNA reads TGTGCCAGCAGCTTGCTAGAGGCGCATGAGCAGTTCTTC. The J gene is TRBJ2-1, the V gene TRBV5-6; D is uncertain. The CDR3 has 13 amino acids. Germline-derived CDR1 and CDR2 are SGHDT and YYEEEE. V was pared by 1 base and J by 8 bases, with 10 bases between.

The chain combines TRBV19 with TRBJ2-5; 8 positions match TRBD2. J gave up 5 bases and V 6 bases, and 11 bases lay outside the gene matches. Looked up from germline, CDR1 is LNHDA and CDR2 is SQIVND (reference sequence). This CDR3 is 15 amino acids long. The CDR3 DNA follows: TGTGCCAGTAGCCTCGTGGGACTAGGGTCGGAGACCCAGTACTTC. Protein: CASSLVGLGSETQYF. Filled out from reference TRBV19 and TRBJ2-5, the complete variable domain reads DGGITQSPKYLFRKEGQNVTLSCEQNLNHDAMYWYRQDPGQGLRLIYYSQIVNDFQKGDIAEGYSVSREKKESFPLTVTSAQKNPTAFYLCASSLVGLGSETQYFGPGTRLLVL.

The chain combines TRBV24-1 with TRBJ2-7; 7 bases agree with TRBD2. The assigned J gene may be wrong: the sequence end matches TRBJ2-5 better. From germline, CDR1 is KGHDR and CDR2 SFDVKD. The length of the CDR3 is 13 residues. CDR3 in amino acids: CATSEGGKETQYF. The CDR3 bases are TGTGCCACCAGTGAGGGGGGGAAAGAGACCCAGTACTTC.

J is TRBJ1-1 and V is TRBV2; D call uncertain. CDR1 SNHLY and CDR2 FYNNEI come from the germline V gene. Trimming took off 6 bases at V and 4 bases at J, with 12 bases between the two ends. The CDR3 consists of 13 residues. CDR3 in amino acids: CASSDLSATEAFF. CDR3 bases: TGTGCCAGCAGCGATCTAAGCGCCACTGAAGCTTTCTTT.

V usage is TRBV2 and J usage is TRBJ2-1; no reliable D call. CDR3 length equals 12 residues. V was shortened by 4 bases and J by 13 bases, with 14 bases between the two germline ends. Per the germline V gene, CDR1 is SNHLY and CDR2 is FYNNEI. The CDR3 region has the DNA TGTGCCAGCAGTGGTGGCGGTAGCTCCCAGTTCTTC. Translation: CASSGGGSSQFF.

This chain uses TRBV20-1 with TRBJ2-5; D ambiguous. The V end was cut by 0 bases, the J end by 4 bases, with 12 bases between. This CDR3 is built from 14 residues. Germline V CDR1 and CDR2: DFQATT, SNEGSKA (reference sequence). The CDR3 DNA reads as TGCAGTGCTAGAGATGCAGGTCCGGGAGAGACCCAGTACTTC. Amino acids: CSARDAGPGETQYF.

CDR3 in amino acids: CASSLDGGLTYEQYF. The CDR3 DNA follows: TGCGCCAGCAGCTTGGATGGGGGGCTGACCTACGAGCAGTACTTC. The chain recombines TRBV5-1 with TRBJ2-7; D is tentatively TRBD1 or TRBD2 (6 bases each). CDR1 is SGHRS and CDR2 is YFSETQ in the germline V gene. The CDR3 has 15 amino acids. V lost 0 bases, J lost 2 bases, and 12 bases lay in between.

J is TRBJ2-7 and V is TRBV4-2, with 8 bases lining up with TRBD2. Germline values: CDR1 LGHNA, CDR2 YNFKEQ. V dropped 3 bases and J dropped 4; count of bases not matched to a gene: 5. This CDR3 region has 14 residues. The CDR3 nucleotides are TGTGCCAGCAGCCAGAGCCTAGCGGGTTACGAGCAGTACTTC. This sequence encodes CASSQSLAGYEQYF.

This CDR3 is CASRTSGGRETQYF. DNA of the CDR3: TGTGCCAGCAGAACTAGCGGGGGTCGGGAGACCCAGTACTTC. The chain employs TRBV12-3 or TRBV12-4 and TRBJ2-5, with TRBD2 identical over 11 bases. This CDR3 contains 14 residues. J was trimmed by 5 bases and V by 6 bases; bases with no gene match: 5.

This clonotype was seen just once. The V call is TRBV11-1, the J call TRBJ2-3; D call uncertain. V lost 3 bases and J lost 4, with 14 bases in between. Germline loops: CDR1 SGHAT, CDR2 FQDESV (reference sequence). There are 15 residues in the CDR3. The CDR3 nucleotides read TGTGCCAGCAGCTTTTTGCGACGCCGCCCAGATACGCAGTATTTT. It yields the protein CASSFLRRRPDTQYF.

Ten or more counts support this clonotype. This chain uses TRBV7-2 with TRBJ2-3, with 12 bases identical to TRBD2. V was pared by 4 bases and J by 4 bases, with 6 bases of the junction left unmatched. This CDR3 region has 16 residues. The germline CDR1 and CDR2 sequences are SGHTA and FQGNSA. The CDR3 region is CASSSRTSGVPDTQYF. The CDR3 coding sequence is TGTGCCAGCAGCTCCCGGACTAGCGGGGTCCCAGATACGCAGTATTTT.

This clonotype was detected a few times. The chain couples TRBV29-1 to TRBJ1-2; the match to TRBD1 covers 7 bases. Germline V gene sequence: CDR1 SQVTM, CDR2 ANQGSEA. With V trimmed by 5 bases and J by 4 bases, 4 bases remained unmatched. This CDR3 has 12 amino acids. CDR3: CSVSGTAYGYTF. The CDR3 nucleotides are TGCAGCGTTAGCGGGACAGCCTATGGCTACACCTTC.

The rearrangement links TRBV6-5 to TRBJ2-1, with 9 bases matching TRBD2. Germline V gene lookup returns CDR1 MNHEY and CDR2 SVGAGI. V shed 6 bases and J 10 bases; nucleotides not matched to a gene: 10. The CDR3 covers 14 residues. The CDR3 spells CASSPSGRRGEQFF. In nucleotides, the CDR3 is TGTGCCAGCAGCCCGAGCGGGAGGAGGGGAGAGCAGTTCTTC.

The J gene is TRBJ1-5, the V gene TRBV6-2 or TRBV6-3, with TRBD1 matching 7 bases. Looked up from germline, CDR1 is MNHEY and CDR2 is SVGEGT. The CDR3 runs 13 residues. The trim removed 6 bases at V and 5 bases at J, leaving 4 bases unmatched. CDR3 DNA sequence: TGTGCCAGCAGATGGACAGGCTATCAGCCCCAGCATTTT. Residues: CASRWTGYQPQHF.

This CDR3 is CASSLVSDSNYGYTF. DNA of the CDR3: TGTGCCAGCAGCCTAGTCTCCGATTCTAACTATGGCTACACCTTC. The chain links TRBV7-2 to TRBJ1-2; no clear D gene. CDR1 SGHTA and CDR2 FQGNSA come from the germline V gene. Trimming cost V 5 bases and J 0 bases, with 13 bases left between them. This CDR3 is 15 amino acids long.

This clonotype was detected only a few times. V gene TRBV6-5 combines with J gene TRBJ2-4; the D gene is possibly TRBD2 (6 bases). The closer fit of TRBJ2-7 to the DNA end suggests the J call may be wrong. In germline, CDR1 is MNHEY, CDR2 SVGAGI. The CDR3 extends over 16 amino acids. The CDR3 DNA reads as TGTGCCAGCAGGAGCAACCCCACGGGGGTAGCTAGCGAGCAGTACTTC. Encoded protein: CASRSNPTGVASEQYF.

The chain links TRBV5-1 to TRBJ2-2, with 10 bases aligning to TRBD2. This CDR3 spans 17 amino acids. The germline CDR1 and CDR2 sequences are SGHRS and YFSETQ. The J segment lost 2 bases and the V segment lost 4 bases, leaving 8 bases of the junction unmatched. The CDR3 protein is CASSPRLAGRNTGELFF. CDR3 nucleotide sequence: TGCGCCAGCAGCCCCAGACTAGCGGGCCGAAACACCGGGGAGCTGTTTTTT. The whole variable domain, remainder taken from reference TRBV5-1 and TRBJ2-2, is KAGVTQTPRYLIKTRGQQVTLSCSPISGHRSVSWYQQTPGQGLQFLFEYFSETQRNKGNFPGRFSGRQFSNSRSEMNVSTLELGDSALYLCASSPRLAGRNTGELFFGEGSRLTVL.

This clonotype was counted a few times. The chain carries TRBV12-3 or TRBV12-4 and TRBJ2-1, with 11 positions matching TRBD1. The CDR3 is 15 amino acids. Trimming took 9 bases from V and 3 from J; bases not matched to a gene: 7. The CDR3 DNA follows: TGTGCCAGTTCAACCGGGACAGGGGGCTACAATGAGCAGTTCTTC. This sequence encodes CASSTGTGGYNEQFF.